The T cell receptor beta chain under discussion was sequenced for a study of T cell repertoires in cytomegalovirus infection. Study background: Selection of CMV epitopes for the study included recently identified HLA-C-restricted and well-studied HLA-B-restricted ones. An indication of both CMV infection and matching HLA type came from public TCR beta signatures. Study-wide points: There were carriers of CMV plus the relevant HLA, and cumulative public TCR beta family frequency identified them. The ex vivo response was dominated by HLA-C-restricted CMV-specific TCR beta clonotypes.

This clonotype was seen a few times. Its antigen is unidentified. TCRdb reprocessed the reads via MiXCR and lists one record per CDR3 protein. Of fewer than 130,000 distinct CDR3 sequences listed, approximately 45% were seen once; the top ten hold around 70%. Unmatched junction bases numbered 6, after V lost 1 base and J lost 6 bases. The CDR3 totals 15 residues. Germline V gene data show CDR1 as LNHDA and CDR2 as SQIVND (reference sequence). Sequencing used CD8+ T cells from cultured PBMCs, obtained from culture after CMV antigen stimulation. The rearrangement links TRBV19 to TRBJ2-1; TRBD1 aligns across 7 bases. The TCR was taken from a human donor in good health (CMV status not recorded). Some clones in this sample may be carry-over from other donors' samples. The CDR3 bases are TGTGCCAGTAGTATAGGGGACAGAGGGGGCAATGAGCAGTTCTTC. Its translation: CASSIGDRGGNEQFF.